This TCR beta chain originates from a study of T-cell memory formation after mild COVID-19 (dated by TCRdb to the early 2020s). Context from the whole study: TCR sequence clusters from the two donors were found to be largely donor specific. T-cell clones expanding and contracting after mild COVID-19 in two donors were tracked by longitudinal TCRalpha and TCRbeta repertoire sequencing. The cohort was made up of two young adult volunteers, one female and one male, who were previously healthy. Results and caveats for the whole study, not just this receptor: Some responding clones were detected in pre-infection memory, suggesting pre-existing cross-reactive memory T cells joined the SARS-CoV-2 response. Contracting CD4+ clones were located mainly in the CM and EM memory subsets, whereas CD8+ clones were found to be enriched in EMRA. The study covered only a couple of mild cases, and larger cohorts including severe cases with pre-infection samples were considered necessary. Balanced CD4/CD8 phenotypes were observed for clones contracting from day 15 to 85, whereas a bias towards CD4+ was observed for a second wave of clones expanding from day 15 to 37. Whether the second-wave clones peaking on day 37 were SARS-CoV-2 specific was not confirmed.

PBMCs were isolated by Ficoll-Paque density gradient centrifugation. This sample was sequenced with an Illumina NovaSeq 6000. Using 5'RACE with constant-segment primers, TCRalpha and TCRbeta cDNA libraries were constructed, with sample barcodes and unique molecular identifiers added in the process. RNA was extracted from every sample with Trizol reagent. Amplification of the libraries took two PCR steps, and the second step added a second sample barcode plus Illumina TruSeq adapters. Sequencing of libraries was performed on an Illumina NovaSeq with 2 x 150 bp paired-end reads. The paper's processing steps were these. Reads were demultiplexed and collapsed into UMI-guided consensus sequences with migec v1.2.7. Using mixcr v2.1.11, UMI consensuses were aligned to TRA and TRB V and J templates and then assembled into clonotypes. Clonotypes were classified as expanded or contracted when called significant by both edgeR and NoisET, with noise models trained on biological replicates. edgeR calls used a false discovery rate-adjusted p below 0.01 and a log2 fold-change threshold of 1. As an exploratory analysis of dynamics, PCA with hierarchical clustering was applied to max-normalized trajectories of the 1000 most abundant clonotypes. Separately sequenced CD4+ and CD8+ repertoires were used to assign a CD4 or CD8 phenotype to each responding clone. TCRdb itself trimmed the public reads at Q25 with fastp, ran MiXCR and retained productive beta chains. Entries that share a CDR3 protein sequence are merged under the most common genes and DNA. TCRdb, not the authors, supplied the V and J calls. For this sample there are 580,000 or so distinct CDR3 sequences; roughly 17% appear just once. 8.1% of the sample comes from the top ten.

V ends up 4 bases short and J 3 bases short, with an unmatched junction base count of 2. CDR1 and CDR2, looked up from the germline V gene, are SGHRS and YFSETQ. CDR3 length: 13 amino acids, cysteine to phenylalanine. Solely the CDR3 DNA is kept, with 39 bases framed from the first base. The sample holds a few counts of this clonotype. Its binding antigen is unknown. No base qualities exist here, and no much larger clone lies one base off it. The chain couples TRBV5-1 to TRBJ2-3, with TRBD2 matching 7 junction bases. Sequences were obtained from PBMCs or a T cell subset sorted from them (not recorded which). This TCR was sampled from an adult woman who had mild COVID-19 (a few samples of this study predate the infection). The sample titles of this study are shuffled in the database, so cell type and time point are left out; the donor was told from shared clones. The nucleotides read TGCGCCAGCAGCGGGAGGGCGACAGATACGCAGTATTTT. It translates to CASSGRATDTQYF.